The entry below describes one T cell receptor (beta chain). Its target is not known. The data belong to a study of cytomegalovirus exposure and HLA in healthy donors. Primers included in the PCR were 60 Vbeta and 13 Jbeta primers. Assay used: immunoSEQ multiplex PCR; TCRdb lists only in-frame clones, some missing. In the table there are approximately 210,000 clones, around 90% of which are singletons. Study-level findings and limits: Several top significant clusters appeared, in a later analysis, to be linked to common viral pathogens. Later, TCR association rates were found to vary by HLA locus, highest for DRB1 and lowest for HLA-C. Rarity marked most TCR sequences, yet some public TCRs occurred in many donors. It was taken for granted in presence/absence analyses that sequencing depth across donors was roughly uniform.

From germline, CDR1 is SNHLY and CDR2 FYNNEI. Trimming cost V 3 bases and J 1 base, with 3 bases left between them. CDR3 length equals 12 residues. The chain uses TRBV2 and TRBJ1-1, with D hard to call. Sequenced material: PBMCs. The receptor was isolated from a woman between 18 and 30 years old in good health and CMV-seronegative. CDR3: CASSDRNTEAFF. In DNA form, the CDR3 reads TGTGCCAGCAGTGACAGGAACACTGAAGCTTTCTTT.